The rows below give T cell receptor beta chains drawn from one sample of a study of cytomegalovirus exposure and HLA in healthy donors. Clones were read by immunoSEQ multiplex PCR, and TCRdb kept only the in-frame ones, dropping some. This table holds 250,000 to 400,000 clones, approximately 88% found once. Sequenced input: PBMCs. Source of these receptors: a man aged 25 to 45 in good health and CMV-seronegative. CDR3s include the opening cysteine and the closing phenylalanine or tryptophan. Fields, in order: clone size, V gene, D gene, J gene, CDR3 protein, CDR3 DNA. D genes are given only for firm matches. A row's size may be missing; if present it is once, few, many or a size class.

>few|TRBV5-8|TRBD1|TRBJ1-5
CASSTFGQGAHQPQHF
TGTGCCAGCAGTACGTTTGGACAGGGAGCGCATCAGCCCCAGCATTTT
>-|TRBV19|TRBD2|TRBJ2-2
CASNPFSGGLNTGELFF
TGTGCCAGTAACCCCTTCAGCGGGGGTCTGAACACCGGGGAGCTGTTTTTT
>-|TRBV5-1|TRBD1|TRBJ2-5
CASSPRQGGETQYF
TGCGCCAGCAGCCCTCGACAGGGCGGAGAGACCCAGTACTTC
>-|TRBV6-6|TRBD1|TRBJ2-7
CASSLPGQGIEQYF
TGTGCCAGCAGTCTTCCGGGACAGGGAATCGAGCAGTACTTC
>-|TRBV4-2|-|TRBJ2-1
CASSQQGGSYNEQFF
TGTGCCAGCAGCCAACAGGGGGGCTCCTACAATGAGCAGTTCTTC
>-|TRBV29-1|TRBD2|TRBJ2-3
CSVIRGVQYF
TGCAGCGTTATTCGGGGGGTGCAGTATTTT
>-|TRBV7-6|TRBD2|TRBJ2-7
CASSPAPGGTYEQYF
TGTGCCAGCAGTCCCGCTCCGGGGGGGACCTACGAGCAGTACTTC
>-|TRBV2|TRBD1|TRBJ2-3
CASGGQLQYF
TGTGCCAGCGGGGGACAGCTCCAGTATTTT
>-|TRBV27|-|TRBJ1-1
CASSLRENLNTEAFF
TGTGCCAGCAGTTTACGGGAGAACTTGAACACTGAAGCTTTCTTT
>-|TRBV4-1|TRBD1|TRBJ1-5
CASSQDRRDRGINQPQHF
TGCGCCAGCAGCCAAGATCGGAGGGACAGGGGCATTAATCAGCCCCAGCATTTT
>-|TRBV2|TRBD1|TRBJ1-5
CASKGQGVNNQPQHF
TGTGCCAGCAAAGGGCAGGGGGTAAACAATCAGCCCCAGCATTTT
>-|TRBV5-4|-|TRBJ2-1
CASSHDSYNEQFF
TGTGCCAGCAGCCATGACAGTTACAATGAGCAGTTCTTC
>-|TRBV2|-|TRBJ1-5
CASSDRWAGSQPQHF
TGTGCCAGCAGTGATAGGTGGGCAGGCAGCCAGCCCCAGCATTTT
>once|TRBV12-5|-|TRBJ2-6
CASSTATGANVLTF
TGTGCTAGCTCGACTGCCACTGGGGCCAACGTCCTGACTTTC
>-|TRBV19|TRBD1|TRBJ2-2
CASSSTGAGTGELFF
TGTGCCAGTAGTTCTACAGGGGCGGGCACCGGGGAGCTGTTTTTT
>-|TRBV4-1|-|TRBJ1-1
CASSQAAGKGPEAFF
TGCGCCAGCAGCCAAGCTGCAGGGAAAGGCCCTGAAGCTTTCTTT
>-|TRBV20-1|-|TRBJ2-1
CSAWRYNEQFF
TGCAGTGCCTGGCGGTACAATGAGCAGTTCTTC
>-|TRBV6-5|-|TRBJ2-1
CASSYPIPGGYEQFF
TGTGCCAGCAGTTACCCGATCCCCGGGGGTTATGAGCAGTTCTTC
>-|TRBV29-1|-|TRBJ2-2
CSADKEAGELFF
TGCAGCGCCGACAAGGAGGCCGGGGAGCTGTTTTTT
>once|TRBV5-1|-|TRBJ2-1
CASSLGPILALFYNEQFF
TGCGCCAGCAGCTTGGGCCCGATACTAGCCCTTTTCTACAATGAGCAGTTCTTC
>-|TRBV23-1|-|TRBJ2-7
CASSLTFYEQYF
TGCGCCAGCAGTCTGACATTTTACGAGCAGTACTTC
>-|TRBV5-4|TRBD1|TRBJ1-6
CASSFPGTGNSPLHF
TGTGCCAGCAGCTTCCCCGGGACAGGGAATTCACCCCTCCACTTT
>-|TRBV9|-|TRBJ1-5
CASIAPGDCSNQPQHF
TGTGCCAGCATCGCACCTGGGGACTGTAGCAATCAGCCCCAGCATTTT
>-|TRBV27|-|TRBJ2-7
CASSLKQTYEQYF
TGTGCCAGCAGTTTAAAACAGACCTACGAGCAGTACTTC
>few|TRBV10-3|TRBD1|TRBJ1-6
CAIGGTASPLHF
TGTGCCATCGGCGGGACAGCCTCACCCCTCCACTTT
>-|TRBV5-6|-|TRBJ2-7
CASSFRTPPYEQYF
TGTGCCAGCAGCTTCCGTACACCGCCCTACGAGCAGTACTTC
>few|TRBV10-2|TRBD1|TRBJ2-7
CASSVGTGGGEQYF
TGCGCCAGCAGTGTCGGGACAGGGGGCGGCGAGCAGTACTTC
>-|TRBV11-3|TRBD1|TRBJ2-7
CASSPGGTGGREQYF
TGTGCCAGCAGCCCGGGAGGGACAGGGGGCCGGGAGCAGTACTTC
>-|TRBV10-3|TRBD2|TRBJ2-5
CAISESSGVIETQYF
TGTGCCATCAGTGAGTCTAGCGGGGTTATCGAGACCCAGTACTTC
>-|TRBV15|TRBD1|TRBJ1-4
CATSTPDRTTNEKLFF
TGTGCCACCAGCACCCCGGACAGGACAACTAATGAAAAACTGTTTTTT
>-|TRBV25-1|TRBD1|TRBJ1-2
CASRESGTGYGYTF
TGTGCCAGCAGGGAGAGCGGGACAGGCTATGGCTACACCTTC
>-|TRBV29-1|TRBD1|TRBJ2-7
CSVGGSGTEYYEQYF
TGCAGCGTTGGGGGATCAGGGACAGAGTACTACGAGCAGTACTTC
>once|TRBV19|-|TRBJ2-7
CASSLTVSYEQYF
TGTGCCAGTAGTTTAACAGTCTCCTACGAGCAGTACTTC
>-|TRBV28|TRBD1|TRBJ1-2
CASTSPTPGQAEDGYTF
TGTGCCAGCACGAGTCCAACCCCGGGACAGGCTGAGGATGGCTACACCTTC
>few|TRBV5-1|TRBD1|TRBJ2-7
CASSLQGLSSYEQYF
TGCGCCAGCAGCCTACAGGGGCTTAGCTCCTACGAGCAGTACTTC
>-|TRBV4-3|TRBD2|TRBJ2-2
CASSQTRGGGASGELFF
TGCGCCAGCAGCCAAACTAGAGGCGGGGGGGCATCCGGGGAGCTGTTTTTT
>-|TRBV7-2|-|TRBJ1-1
CASSLTTGIRNTEAFF
TGTGCCAGCAGCTTGACCACAGGCATTCGGAACACTGAAGCTTTCTTT
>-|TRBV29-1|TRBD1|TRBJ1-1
CSVGQGEMAEAFF
TGCAGCGTGGGACAGGGGGAGATGGCTGAAGCTTTCTTT
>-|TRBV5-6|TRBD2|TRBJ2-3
CASMIRGRGDTQYF
TGTGCCAGCATGATCAGAGGGAGGGGAGATACGCAGTATTTT
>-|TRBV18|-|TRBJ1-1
CASSPFEAVVAFF
TGTGCCAGCTCACCGTTCGAAGCGGTCGTAGCTTTCTTT
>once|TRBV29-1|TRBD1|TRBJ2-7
CSVEDGTGLSYEQYF
TGCAGCGTTGAAGACGGGACAGGGCTTTCCTACGAGCAGTACTTC
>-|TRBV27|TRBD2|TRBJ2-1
CASSLSRSGLAGRDEQFF
TGTGCCAGCAGTTTATCGCGTTCTGGACTAGCGGGGAGGGATGAGCAGTTCTTC
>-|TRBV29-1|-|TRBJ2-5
CSADPGVSISETQYF
TGCAGCGCCGATCCGGGGGTCTCGATCTCGGAGACCCAGTACTTC
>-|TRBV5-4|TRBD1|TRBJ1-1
CASRDRGQNTEAFF
TGTGCCAGCAGGGACAGGGGGCAGAACACTGAAGCTTTCTTT
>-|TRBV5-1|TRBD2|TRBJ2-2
CASSLWGGAGELFF
TGCGCCAGCAGCTTGTGGGGAGGGGCCGGGGAGCTGTTTTTT
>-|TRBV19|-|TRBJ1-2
CASRLDLHSYGYTF
TGTGCCAGTAGGCTCGACCTACACAGCTATGGCTACACCTTC
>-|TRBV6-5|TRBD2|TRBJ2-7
CASSYSAGGPYEQYF
TGTGCCAGCAGTTACTCGGCGGGGGGGCCGTACGAGCAGTACTTC
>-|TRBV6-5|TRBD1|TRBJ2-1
CASRGTGRSGDSVF
TGTGCCAGCAGAGGGACAGGGAGGTCCGGGGACTCGGTCTTC
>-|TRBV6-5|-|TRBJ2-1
CASTRGNEQFF
TGTGCCAGCACCCGAGGTAATGAGCAGTTCTTC
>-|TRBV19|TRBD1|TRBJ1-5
CASSKQGTLSNQPQHF
TGTGCCAGTAGTAAACAGGGGACCCTAAGCAATCAGCCCCAGCATTTT